These T cell receptor beta chains were read from a single sample in a study of T cells in localized non-small cell lung cancer. Clones were read by immunoSEQ multiplex PCR, and TCRdb kept only the in-frame ones, dropping some. The sample consists of approximately 18,000 clones, about 83% of them appearing once. This sample comprised peripheral blood, obtained before any cancer treatment. These receptors all come from a female donor older than 55 with stage I lung adenocarcinoma. Each CDR3 is given with its conserved first and last residue. Each record gives: V gene, J gene, D gene, clone size, CDR3 DNA, CDR3 protein. A D gene is named only where the DNA matches it firmly. Size is stated for part of the rows, as once, few or many counts, or as a class when the clone is expanded.

V: TRBV9
J: TRBJ1-1
D: -
size: -
DNA: TGTGCCAGCAGCGTAGCGGGGGGGGCTGAAGCTTTCTTT
CDR3: CASSVAGGAEAFF

V: TRBV7-2
J: TRBJ2-7
D: TRBD2
size: -
DNA: TGTGCCAGCAGCTACTTCGGGGGGATCCACGAGCAGTACTTC
CDR3: CASSYFGGIHEQYF

V: TRBV11-1
J: TRBJ1-2
D: TRBD1
size: -
DNA: TGTGCCAGCAGCGACCGGGACAGGGATTTTAATGGCTACACCTTC
CDR3: CASSDRDRDFNGYTF

V: TRBV5-6
J: TRBJ2-2
D: TRBD2
size: -
DNA: TGTGCCAGCAGCTTCAAGCTAGCGGGGAAGGACGGGGAGCTGTTTTTT
CDR3: CASSFKLAGKDGELFF

V: TRBV25-1
J: TRBJ2-7
D: -
size: -
DNA: TGTGCCAGCGGACAAGACTACGAGCAGTACTTC
CDR3: CASGQDYEQYF

V: TRBV5-4
J: TRBJ1-1
D: -
size: once
DNA: TGTGCCAGCAGCTCCCAAGCGGGGGCTGAAGCTTTCTTT
CDR3: CASSSQAGAEAFF

V: TRBV18
J: TRBJ1-1
D: TRBD1
size: -
DNA: TGTGCCAGCTCACCACCATCCCGGGGACAGGGAAACACTGAAGCTTTCTTT
CDR3: CASSPPSRGQGNTEAFF

V: TRBV19
J: TRBJ2-5
D: -
size: few
DNA: TGTGCCAGTAGTACCCAGGGGAGGGAGACCCAGTACTTC
CDR3: CASSTQGRETQYF

V: TRBV6-5
J: TRBJ1-2
D: -
size: -
DNA: TGTGCCAGCAGTTACGCCGACAGAGGGTACACCTTC
CDR3: CASSYADRGYTF

V: TRBV9
J: TRBJ2-5
D: TRBD1
size: -
DNA: TGTGCCAGCAGCGTAGGAAGGGACAGCTTTAAGGAGACCCAGTACTTC
CDR3: CASSVGRDSFKETQYF

V: TRBV5-1
J: TRBJ1-1
D: -
size: -
DNA: TGCGCCAGCAGGGTAGCAGGGAGCGAAACTGAAGCTTTCTTT
CDR3: CASRVAGSETEAFF

V: TRBV5-1
J: TRBJ1-5
D: -
size: -
DNA: TGCGCCAGCAGCTTGGACCCTAATCAGCCCCAGCATTTT
CDR3: CASSLDPNQPQHF

V: TRBV5-1
J: TRBJ1-2
D: -
size: -
DNA: TGCGCCAGCAGCTTGGGGGCAGTCCCCACCTATGGCTACACCTTC
CDR3: CASSLGAVPTYGYTF

V: TRBV13
J: TRBJ2-7
D: TRBD2
size: -
DNA: TGTGCCAGCAGCCGACTAGCGGGGGGCTCTACGAAGCAGTACTTC
CDR3: CASSRLAGGSTKQYF

V: TRBV5-1
J: TRBJ2-7
D: TRBD1
size: -
DNA: TGCGCCAGCAGCCCCCGGGACAGACACTACGAGCAGTACTTC
CDR3: CASSPRDRHYEQYF

V: TRBV9
J: TRBJ2-7
D: TRBD1
size: -
DNA: TGTGCCAGCAGCGTAGACGGAGACAGGGATAGGGAGCAGTACTTC
CDR3: CASSVDGDRDREQYF

V: TRBV28
J: TRBJ1-4
D: -
size: -
DNA: TGTGCCAGCAGTTTATTCTCCCCGGCTGCCGAGGAACTGTTTTTT
CDR3: CASSLFSPAAEELFF

V: TRBV6-6
J: TRBJ1-1
D: -
size: -
DNA: TGTGCCAGCACCTTCAGACTGAACACTGAAGCTTTCTTT
CDR3: CASTFRLNTEAFF

V: TRBV4-1
J: TRBJ1-5
D: -
size: -
DNA: TGCGCCAGCAGCCAAGGGAAAATCGGAAGGGGTCCAAATCAGCCCCAGCATTTT
CDR3: CASSQGKIGRGPNQPQHF